This T cell receptor (beta chain) is drawn from a study of cytomegalovirus exposure and HLA in healthy donors. The study, taken as a whole, reports: Common viral pathogens seemed to be connected with several of the most significant clusters, according to a later analysis. A later analysis reportedly identified an Asian-associated ancestry cluster as carrying fewer N-insertions than the approximately 670-donor mean. Earlier analysis found most TCR beta V segments productive about 87% or about 30% of the time. As was reported, the HLA-A and HLA-B alleles of most subjects were accurately predicted from TCR beta sequences.

Vbeta (60) and Jbeta (13) primers were used in the PCR. Produced via immunoSEQ multiplex PCR; TCRdb's table is partial and in-frame only. Of around 80,000 clones listed, under 65% are singletons. Concerning this clone: Antigen: not known.

This CDR3 has 16 amino acids. CDR1 is SGHRS, CDR2 YFSETQ, per germline. V was cut by 2 bases and J by 6 bases, with 19 bases left in between. This chain connects TRBV5-1 to TRBJ2-3; a weak D match, TRBD1 (6 bases). This receptor was identified in a male donor in good health and CMV-seropositive. Material for sequencing was PBMCs. The CDR3 loop is CASSFKDRAKGDTQYF. The CDR3 bases are TGCGCCAGCAGCTTTAAGGACAGAGCTAAGGGGGATACGCAGTATTTT.